This T cell receptor (beta chain) stems from a study of blood T cell repertoires in COVID-19. About the research overall: PBMCs, B-cell-depleted T cells, or T cells provided the cDNA or gDNA that made up the material.

Recruits, aged roughly 18 to 95 years, lived in approximately 26 US areas. Membership in each cohort depended on participant-reported clinical history. Donors of Cohort 3 who recovered were those that had two negative PCRs, clearance, or symptom resolution. Only in-frame clones appear in the TCRdb table, and some are missing; sequencing was by immunoSEQ multiplex PCR. The sample consists of about 380,000 clones, more than 70% of them appearing once. CDR1 is SGHRS, CDR2 YFSETQ, per germline. The CDR3 loop spans 15 amino acids. V lost 0 bases, J lost 1 base, and 10 bases lay in between. The receptor's source is a man younger than 40 who had recovered from COVID-19. The sequenced sample was PBMCs or T cells enriched from blood (not recorded which). The genes are TRBV5-1 and TRBJ1-1; no clear D gene. The CDR3 region has the DNA TGCGCCAGCAGCTTGGCCGGCAGGCAGAACACTGAAGCTTTCTTT. The encoded protein is CASSLAGRQNTEAFF.